The present T cell receptor beta chain was sequenced within a study of radiotherapy plus CTLA-4 blockade in lung cancer. Findings and limits, study-wide: Tumor-derived TCR clones expanded in blood after radiotherapy plus ipilimumab.

With V trimmed by 3 bases and J by 4 bases, 12 bases remained unmatched. The CDR3 has 16 amino acids. Germline V gene data show CDR1 as MNHEY and CDR2 as SVGAGI. Profiled with immunoSEQ multiplex PCR; TCRdb holds only in-frame clones, not every one. In the table there are some 94,000 clones, about four fifths of which are singletons. About this clone: No antigen is known for it.

The rearrangement joins TRBV6-5 to TRBJ2-7; 7 bases are a match to TRBD1. The sequences come from peripheral blood, collected from a patient treated with radiotherapy plus ipilimumab. This receptor was identified in a human donor with non-small cell lung cancer that progressed on radiotherapy plus ipilimumab. The DNA for the CDR3 is TGTGCCAGCAGTTATGGCGGACAGGTTGGCCTATACGAGCAGTACTTC. Its translation is CASSYGGQVGLYEQYF.